Reported below is one T cell receptor (beta chain). What it binds is unknown. The CDR3 is made up of 14 amino acids. Germline V gene lookup returns CDR1 SGHTA and CDR2 FQGTGA. V trimming: 5 bases; J trimming: 6 bases; junction bases outside the gene matches: 4. This sample is drawn from a study of T cells after yellow fever vaccination. Regarding the study as a whole: Booster sampling recovered most clones from primary vaccination (under 98% CD4, around 90% CD8).

A process of 5'RACE template switching, which added a universal primer site and UMIs, was used to make TCR cDNA. TCRdb re-derived calls from the 5' RACE reads in MiXCR, one entry per CDR3 protein. The table includes 300,000 or so distinct CDR3 sequences, 8% to 9.5% detected once. The specimen was PBMCs, collected approximately 47 days after the first yellow fever vaccination. The rearrangement uses TRBV7-3 and TRBJ2-2; TRBD2 matches at 9 bases. The sequence was obtained from a man between 18 and 29 years old who received the YFV17D yellow fever vaccine. CDR3: CASSRGLAAGELFF. In DNA, the CDR3 is TGTGCCAGCAGCCGGGGACTAGCCGCCGGGGAGCTGTTTTTT. The full variable domain, rest sourced from reference TRBV7-3 and TRBJ2-2, is GAGVSQTPSNKVTEKGKYVELRCDPISGHTALYWYRQSLGQGPEFLIYFQGTGAADDSGLPNDRFFAVRPEGSVSTLKIQRTERGDSAVYLCASSRGLAAGELFFGEGSRLTVL.